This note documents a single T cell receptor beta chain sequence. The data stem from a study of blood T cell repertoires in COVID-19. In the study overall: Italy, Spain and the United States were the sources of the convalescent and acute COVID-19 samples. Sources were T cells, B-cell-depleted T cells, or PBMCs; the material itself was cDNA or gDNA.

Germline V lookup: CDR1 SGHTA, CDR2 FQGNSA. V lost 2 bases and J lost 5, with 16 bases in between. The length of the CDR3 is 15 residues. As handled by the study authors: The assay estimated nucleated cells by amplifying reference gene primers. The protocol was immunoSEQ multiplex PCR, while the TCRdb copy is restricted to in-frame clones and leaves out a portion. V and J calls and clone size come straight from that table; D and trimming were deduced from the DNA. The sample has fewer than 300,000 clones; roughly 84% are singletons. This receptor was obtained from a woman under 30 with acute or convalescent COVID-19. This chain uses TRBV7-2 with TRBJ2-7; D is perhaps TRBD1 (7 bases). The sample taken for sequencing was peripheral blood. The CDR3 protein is CASSLRTGGANEQYF. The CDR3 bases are TGTGCCAGCAGCTTAAGGACAGGAGGGGCCAACGAGCAGTACTTC.